This entry features one T cell receptor (beta chain) sequence. The length of the CDR3 is 15 residues. The V gene's germline CDR1 is SEHNR and CDR2 FQNEAQ (reference sequence). Trimming removed 4 bases at V and 3 bases at J, with 12 bases between. The data are from a study of blood T cell repertoires in COVID-19. Study information: T cells, B-cell-depleted T cells, or PBMCs provided the cDNA or gDNA that served as material.

The protocol was immunoSEQ multiplex PCR, while the TCRdb copy is restricted to in-frame clones and leaves out a portion. The sample yields tens of thousands of clones, 82% seen once. The rearrangement joins TRBV7-9 to TRBJ1-4, with D uncertain. This receptor was identified in a human donor in a cohort sampled during active COVID-19. The sequenced sample was peripheral blood. CDR3 amino acids: CASSSGGRSNEKLFF. In DNA, the CDR3 is TGTGCCAGCAGCTCTGGCGGCCGTTCTAATGAAAAACTGTTTTTT.